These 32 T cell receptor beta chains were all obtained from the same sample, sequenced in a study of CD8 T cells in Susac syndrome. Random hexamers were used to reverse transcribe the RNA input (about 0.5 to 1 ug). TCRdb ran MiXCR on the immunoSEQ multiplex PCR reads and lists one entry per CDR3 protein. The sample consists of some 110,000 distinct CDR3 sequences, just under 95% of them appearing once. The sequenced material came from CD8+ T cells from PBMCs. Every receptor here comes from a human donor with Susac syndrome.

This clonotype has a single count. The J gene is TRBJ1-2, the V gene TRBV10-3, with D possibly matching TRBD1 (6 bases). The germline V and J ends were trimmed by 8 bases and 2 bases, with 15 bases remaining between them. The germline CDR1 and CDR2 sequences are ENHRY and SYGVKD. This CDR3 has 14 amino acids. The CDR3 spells CAIYTGTVNYGYTF. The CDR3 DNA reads TGTGCCATCTATACAGGGACCGTAAACTATGGCTACACCTTC.

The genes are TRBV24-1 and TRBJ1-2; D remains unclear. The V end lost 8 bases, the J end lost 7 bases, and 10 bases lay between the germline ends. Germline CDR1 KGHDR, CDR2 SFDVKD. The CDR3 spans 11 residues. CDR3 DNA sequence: TGTGCCACCATAGGGTTGTTTGGCTACACCTTC. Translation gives CATIGLFGYTF.

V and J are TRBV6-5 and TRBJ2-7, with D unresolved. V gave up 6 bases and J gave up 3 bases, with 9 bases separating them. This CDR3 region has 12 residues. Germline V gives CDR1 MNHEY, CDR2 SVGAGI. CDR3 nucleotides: TGTGCCAGCAGAGCTAACAGCTACGAGCAGTACTTC. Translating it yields CASRANSYEQYF.

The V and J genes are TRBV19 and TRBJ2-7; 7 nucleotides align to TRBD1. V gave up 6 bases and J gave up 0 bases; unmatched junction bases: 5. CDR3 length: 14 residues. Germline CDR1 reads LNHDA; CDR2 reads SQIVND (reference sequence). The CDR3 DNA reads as TGTGCCAGTAGGACAGGGACGAGCTCCTACGAGCAGTACTTC. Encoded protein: CASRTGTSSYEQYF.

CDR3 DNA sequence: TGTGCCAGCAGTTACTCGAAGGACGGAAGGAATTCACCCCTCCACTTT. This sequence encodes CASSYSKDGRNSPLHF. The J gene is TRBJ1-6, the V gene TRBV6-2 or TRBV6-3, with no clear D. This CDR3 has 16 amino acids. With 0 bases removed from V and 7 bases from J, the gap between germline ends came to 13 bases. The germline gives CDR1 MNHEY, CDR2 SVGEGT.

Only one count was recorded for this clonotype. CDR3 bases: TGTGCCAGCAAACGGGTTGGGGCCCAAGAGACCCAGTACTTC. Its protein is CASKRVGAQETQYF. The chain joins TRBV12-3 or TRBV12-4 to TRBJ2-5; D may be TRBD1 (5 bases). The CDR3 consists of 14 residues. V lost 7 bases and J lost 1, with 13 bases in between.

The CDR3 protein is CASLGGYNSPLHF. The DNA of the CDR3 is TGTGCCAGCCTGGGAGGGTATAATTCACCCCTCCACTTT. J is TRBJ1-6 and V is TRBV6-6; no firm D call. CDR3 length: 13 residues. Trimming took 8 bases from V and 4 from J, leaving 9 bases between them. CDR1 is MNHNY and CDR2 is SVGAGI in the germline V gene (reference sequence).

The CDR3 here is CASSPRQGAGPGELFF. CDR3 bases: TGTGCCAGCAGTCCCCGACAGGGGGCCGGTCCCGGGGAGCTGTTTTTT. The rearrangement joins TRBV25-1 to TRBJ2-2; 10 nucleotides agree with TRBD1. In germline, CDR1 is MGHDK, CDR2 SYGVNS. With 5 bases clipped from V and 6 bases from J, the junction kept 9 bases outside the gene matches. There are 16 residues in the CDR3. Drawing the rest from reference TRBV25-1 and TRBJ2-2, the complete variable domain is EADIYQTPRYLVIGTGKKITLECSQTMGHDKMYWYQQDPGMELHLIHYSYGVNSTEKGDLSSESTVSRIRTEHFPLTLESARPSHTSQYLCASSPRQGAGPGELFFGEGSRLTVL.

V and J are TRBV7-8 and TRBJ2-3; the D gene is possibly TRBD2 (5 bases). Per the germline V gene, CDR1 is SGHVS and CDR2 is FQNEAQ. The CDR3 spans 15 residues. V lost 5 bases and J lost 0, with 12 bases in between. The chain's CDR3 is CASSESGGSTDTQYF. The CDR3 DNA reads TGTGCCAGCAGCGAAAGCGGTGGGAGCACAGATACGCAGTATTTT.

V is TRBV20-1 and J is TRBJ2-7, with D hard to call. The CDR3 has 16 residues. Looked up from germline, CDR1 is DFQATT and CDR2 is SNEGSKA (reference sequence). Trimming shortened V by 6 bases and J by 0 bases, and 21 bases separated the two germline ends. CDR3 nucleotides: TGCAGTGCCCGACAATCCGGCGAGGAAAGCTCCTACGAGCAGTACTTC. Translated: CSARQSGEESSYEQYF.

CDR3 nucleotides: TGCAGTGCTTCGACCGGACTAGCGGGGGACCTCGGGGAGACCCAGTACTTC. This gives the protein CSASTGLAGDLGETQYF. V and J are TRBV20-1 and TRBJ2-5, with 13 nucleotides matching TRBD2. Germline V lookup: CDR1 DFQATT, CDR2 SNEGSKA (reference sequence). J lost 5 bases, V lost 5 bases, and 14 bases had no gene match. CDR3 length equals 17 residues.

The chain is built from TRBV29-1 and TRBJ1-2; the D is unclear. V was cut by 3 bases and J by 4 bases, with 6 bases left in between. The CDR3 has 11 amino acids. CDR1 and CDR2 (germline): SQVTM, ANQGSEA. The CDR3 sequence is CSVEWSYGYTF. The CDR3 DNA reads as TGCAGCGTTGAGTGGTCCTATGGCTACACCTTC. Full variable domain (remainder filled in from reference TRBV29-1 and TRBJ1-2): SAVISQKPSRDICQRGTSLTIQCQVDSQVTMMFWYRQQPGQSLTLIATANQGSEATYESGFVIDKFPISRPNLTFSTLTVSNMSPEDSSIYLCSVEWSYGYTFGSGTRLTVV.

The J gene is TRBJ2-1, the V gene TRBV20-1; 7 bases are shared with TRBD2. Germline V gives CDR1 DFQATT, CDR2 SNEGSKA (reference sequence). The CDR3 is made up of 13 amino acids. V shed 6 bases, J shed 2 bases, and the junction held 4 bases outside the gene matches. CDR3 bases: TGCAGTGCGGCCGGGACTACCTACAATGAGCAGTTCTTC. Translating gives CSAAGTTYNEQFF.

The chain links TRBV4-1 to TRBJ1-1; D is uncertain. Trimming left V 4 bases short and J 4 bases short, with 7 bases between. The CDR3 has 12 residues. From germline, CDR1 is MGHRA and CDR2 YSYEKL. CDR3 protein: CASSLYGTEAFF. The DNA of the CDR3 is TGCGCCAGCAGCCTCTATGGCACTGAAGCTTTCTTT.

This CDR3 is CSAANSGGPRNEQFF. DNA of the CDR3: TGCAGTGCCGCGAATAGCGGGGGCCCGAGGAATGAGCAGTTCTTC. The V call is TRBV20-1, the J call TRBJ2-1; 9 bases map to TRBD2. Germline V gene sequence: CDR1 DFQATT, CDR2 SNEGSKA (reference sequence). The CDR3 sequence is 15 residues long. With V trimmed by 6 bases and J by 7 bases, 13 bases remained unmatched.

The CDR3 loop reads CASSQDSPGRAVGYTF. As DNA, the CDR3 is TGCGCCAGCAGCCAAGATTCGCCGGGCAGGGCGGTCGGCTACACCTTC. The chain carries TRBV4-1 and TRBJ1-2, with D tentatively TRBD1 (5 bases). V was clipped by 0 bases and J by 8 bases, with 19 bases between them. The CDR3 sequence is 16 residues long. The V gene's germline CDR1 is MGHRA and CDR2 YSYEKL.

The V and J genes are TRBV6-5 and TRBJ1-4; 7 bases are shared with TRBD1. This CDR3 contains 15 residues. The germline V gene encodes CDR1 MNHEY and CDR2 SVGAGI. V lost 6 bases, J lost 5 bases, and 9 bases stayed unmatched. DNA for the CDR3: TGTGCCAGCAGCCCCTCAGTGACAGGGAATGAAAAACTGTTTTTT. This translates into CASSPSVTGNEKLFF.

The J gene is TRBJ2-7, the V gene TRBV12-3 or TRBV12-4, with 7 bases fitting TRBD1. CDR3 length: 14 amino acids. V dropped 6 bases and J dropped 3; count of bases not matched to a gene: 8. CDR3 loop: CASSSGTVLYEQYF. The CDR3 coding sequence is TGTGCCAGCAGCTCCGGGACAGTACTCTACGAGCAGTACTTC.

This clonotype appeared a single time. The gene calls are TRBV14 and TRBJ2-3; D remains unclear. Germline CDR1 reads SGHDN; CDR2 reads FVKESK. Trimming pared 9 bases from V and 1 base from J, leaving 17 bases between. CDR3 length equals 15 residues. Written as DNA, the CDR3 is TGTGCCAGAACTAAGACTCGGTGGGGCACAGATACGCAGTATTTT. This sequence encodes CARTKTRWGTDTQYF.

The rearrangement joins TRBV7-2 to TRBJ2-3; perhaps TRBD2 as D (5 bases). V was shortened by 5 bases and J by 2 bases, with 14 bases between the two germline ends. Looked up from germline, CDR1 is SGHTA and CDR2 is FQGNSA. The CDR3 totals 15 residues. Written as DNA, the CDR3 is TGTGCCAGCAGCCCCGGGGTGGCTTACACAGATACGCAGTATTTT. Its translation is CASSPGVAYTDTQYF.

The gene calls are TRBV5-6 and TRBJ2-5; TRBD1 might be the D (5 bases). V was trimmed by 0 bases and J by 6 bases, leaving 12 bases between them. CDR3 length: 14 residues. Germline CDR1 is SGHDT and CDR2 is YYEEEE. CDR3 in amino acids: CASSLVQGGQTQYF. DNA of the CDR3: TGTGCCAGCAGCTTGGTTCAGGGCGGTCAGACCCAGTACTTC.

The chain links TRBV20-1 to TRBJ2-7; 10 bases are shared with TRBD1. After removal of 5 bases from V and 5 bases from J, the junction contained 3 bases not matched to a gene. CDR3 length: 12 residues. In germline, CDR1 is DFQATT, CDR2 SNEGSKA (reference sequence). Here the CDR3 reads CSAWDRGHEQYF. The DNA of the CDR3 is TGCAGTGCTTGGGACAGGGGCCACGAGCAGTACTTC.

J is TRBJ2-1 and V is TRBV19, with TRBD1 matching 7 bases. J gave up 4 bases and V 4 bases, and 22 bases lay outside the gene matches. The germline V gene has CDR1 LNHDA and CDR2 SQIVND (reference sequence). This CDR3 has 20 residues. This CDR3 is CASSTLNQGDMSTSYNEQFF. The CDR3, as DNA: TGTGCCAGTAGTACTCTGAACCAGGGGGACATGAGCACCTCTTACAATGAGCAGTTCTTC.

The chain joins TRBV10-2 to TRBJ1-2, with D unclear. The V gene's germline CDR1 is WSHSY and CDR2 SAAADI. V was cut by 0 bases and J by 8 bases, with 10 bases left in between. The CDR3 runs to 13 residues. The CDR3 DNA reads TGCGCCAGCAGTGAGTCCCGGGGAAGAGGCTACACCTTC. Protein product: CASSESRGRGYTF.

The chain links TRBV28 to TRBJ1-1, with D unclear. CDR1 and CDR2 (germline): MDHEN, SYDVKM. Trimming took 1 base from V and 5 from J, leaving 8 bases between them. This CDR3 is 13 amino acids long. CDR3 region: CASSLLGGTEAFF. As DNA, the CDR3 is TGTGCCAGCAGTTTATTAGGCGGGACTGAAGCTTTCTTT. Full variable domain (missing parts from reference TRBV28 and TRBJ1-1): DVKVTQSSRYLVKRTGEKVFLECVQDMDHENMFWYRQDPGLGLRLIYFSYDVKMKEKGDIPEGYSVSREKKERFSLILESASTNQTSMYLCASSLLGGTEAFFGQGTRLTVV.

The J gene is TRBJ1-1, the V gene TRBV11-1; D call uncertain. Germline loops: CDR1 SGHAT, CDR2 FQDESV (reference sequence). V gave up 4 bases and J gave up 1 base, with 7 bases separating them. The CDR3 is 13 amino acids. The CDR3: CASSSPQNTEAFF. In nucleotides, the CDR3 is TGTGCCAGCAGCTCTCCCCAGAACACTGAAGCTTTCTTT.

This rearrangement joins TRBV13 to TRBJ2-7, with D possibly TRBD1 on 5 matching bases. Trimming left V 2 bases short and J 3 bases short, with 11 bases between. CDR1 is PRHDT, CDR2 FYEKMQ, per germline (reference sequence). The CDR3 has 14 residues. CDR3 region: CASSLFLQGYEQYF. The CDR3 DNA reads TGTGCCAGCAGCTTATTCCTCCAGGGCTACGAGCAGTACTTC.

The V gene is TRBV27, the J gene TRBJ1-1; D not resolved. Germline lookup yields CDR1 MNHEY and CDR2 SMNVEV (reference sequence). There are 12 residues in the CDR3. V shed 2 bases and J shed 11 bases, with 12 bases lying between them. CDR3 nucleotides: TGTGCCAGCAGTTTAATCGGCAGGAGGGCTTTCTTT. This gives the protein CASSLIGRRAFF.

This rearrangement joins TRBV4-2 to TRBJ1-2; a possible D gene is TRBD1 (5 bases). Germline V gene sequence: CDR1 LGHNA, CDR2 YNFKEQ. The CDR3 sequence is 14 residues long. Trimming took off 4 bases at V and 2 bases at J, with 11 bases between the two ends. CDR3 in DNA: TGTGCCAGCAGCCTCGGGACCGAGAACTATGGCTACACCTTC. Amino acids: CASSLGTENYGYTF.

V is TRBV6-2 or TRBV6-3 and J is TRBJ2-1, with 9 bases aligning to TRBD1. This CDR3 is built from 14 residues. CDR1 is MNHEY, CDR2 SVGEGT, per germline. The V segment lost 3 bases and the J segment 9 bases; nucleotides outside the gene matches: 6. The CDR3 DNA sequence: TGTGCCAGCAGTTATTCCGGGACAGGGAGTGAGCAGTTCTTC. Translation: CASSYSGTGSEQFF.

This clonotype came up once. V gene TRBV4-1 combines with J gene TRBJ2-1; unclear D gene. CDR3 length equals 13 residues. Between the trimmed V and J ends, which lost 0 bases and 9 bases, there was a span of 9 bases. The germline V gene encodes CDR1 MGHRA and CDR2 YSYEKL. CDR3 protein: CASSQDNSREQFF. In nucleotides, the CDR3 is TGCGCCAGCAGCCAAGATAATAGCCGTGAGCAGTTCTTC.

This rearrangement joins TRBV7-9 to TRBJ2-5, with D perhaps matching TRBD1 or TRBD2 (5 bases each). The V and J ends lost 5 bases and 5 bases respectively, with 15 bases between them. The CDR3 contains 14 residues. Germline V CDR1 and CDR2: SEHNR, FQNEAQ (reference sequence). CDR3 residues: CASSVTRGEETQYF. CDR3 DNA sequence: TGTGCCAGCAGCGTAACTAGGGGTGAGGAGACCCAGTACTTC.